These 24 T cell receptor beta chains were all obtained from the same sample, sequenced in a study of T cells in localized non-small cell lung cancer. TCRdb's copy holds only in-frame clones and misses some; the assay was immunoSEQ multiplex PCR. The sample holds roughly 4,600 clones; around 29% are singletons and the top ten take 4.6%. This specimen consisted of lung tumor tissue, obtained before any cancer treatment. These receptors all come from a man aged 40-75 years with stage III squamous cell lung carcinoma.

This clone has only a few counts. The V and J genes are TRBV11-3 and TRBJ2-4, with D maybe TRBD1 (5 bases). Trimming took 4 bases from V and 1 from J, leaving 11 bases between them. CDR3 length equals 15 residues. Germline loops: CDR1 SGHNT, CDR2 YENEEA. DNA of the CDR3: TGTGCCAGCAGCTCAGGGAATGGGGCCAAAAACATTCAGTACTTC. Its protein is CASSSGNGAKNIQYF.

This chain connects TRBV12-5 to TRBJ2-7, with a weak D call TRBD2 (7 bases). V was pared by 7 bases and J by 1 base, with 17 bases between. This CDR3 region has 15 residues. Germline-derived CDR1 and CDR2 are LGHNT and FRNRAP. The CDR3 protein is CASAKEGGRSYEQYF. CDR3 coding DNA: TGTGCTAGTGCCAAAGAGGGGGGGAGATCCTACGAGCAGTACTTC.

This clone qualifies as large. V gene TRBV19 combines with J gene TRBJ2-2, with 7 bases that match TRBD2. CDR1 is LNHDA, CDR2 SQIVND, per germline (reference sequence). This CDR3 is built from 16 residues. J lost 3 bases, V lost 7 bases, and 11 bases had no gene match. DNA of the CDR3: TGTGCCAGTAACCCCCGGCGGGGGTCGTACACCGGGGAGCTGTTTTTT. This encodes CASNPRRGSYTGELFF.

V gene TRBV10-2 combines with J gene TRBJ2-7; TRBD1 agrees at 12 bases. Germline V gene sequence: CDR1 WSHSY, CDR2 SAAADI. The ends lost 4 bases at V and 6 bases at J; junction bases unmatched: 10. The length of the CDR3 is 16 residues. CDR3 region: CASSAFGGQGAGEQYF. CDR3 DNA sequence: TGCGCCAGCAGTGCTTTTGGGGGACAGGGGGCTGGCGAGCAGTACTTC.

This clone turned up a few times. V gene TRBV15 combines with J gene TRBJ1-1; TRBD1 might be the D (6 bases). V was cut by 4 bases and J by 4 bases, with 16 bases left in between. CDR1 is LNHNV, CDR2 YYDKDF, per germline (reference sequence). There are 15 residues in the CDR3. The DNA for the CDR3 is TGTGCCACCAGCACCAAGTCCAGGGGAGGCACTGAAGCTTTCTTT. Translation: CATSTKSRGGTEAFF.

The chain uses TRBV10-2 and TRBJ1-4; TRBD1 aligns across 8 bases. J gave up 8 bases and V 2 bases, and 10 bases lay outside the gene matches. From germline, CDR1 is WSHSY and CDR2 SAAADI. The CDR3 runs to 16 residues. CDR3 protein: CASSELNRGEREKLFF. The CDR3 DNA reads TGCGCCAGCAGTGAGCTCAACAGGGGGGAGAGAGAAAAACTGTTTTTT.

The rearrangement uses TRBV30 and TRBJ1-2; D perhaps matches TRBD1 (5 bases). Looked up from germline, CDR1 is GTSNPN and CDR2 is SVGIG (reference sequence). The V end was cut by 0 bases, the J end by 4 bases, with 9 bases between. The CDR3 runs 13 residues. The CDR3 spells CAWSVGAVYGYTF. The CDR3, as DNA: TGTGCCTGGAGTGTCGGGGCGGTCTATGGCTACACCTTC.

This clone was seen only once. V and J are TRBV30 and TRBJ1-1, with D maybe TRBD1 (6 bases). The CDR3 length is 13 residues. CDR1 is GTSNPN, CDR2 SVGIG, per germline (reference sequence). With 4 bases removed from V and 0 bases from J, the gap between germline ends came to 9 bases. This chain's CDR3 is CAWNRQVNTEAFF. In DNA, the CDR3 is TGTGCCTGGAATCGACAGGTGAACACTGAAGCTTTCTTT.

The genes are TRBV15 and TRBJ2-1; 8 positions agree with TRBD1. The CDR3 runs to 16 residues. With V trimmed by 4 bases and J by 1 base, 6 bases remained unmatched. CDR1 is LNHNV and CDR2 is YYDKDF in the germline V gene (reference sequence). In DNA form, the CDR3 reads TGTGCCACCAGCAAGGACAGGGCGGGATCCTACAATGAGCAGTTCTTC. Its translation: CATSKDRAGSYNEQFF.

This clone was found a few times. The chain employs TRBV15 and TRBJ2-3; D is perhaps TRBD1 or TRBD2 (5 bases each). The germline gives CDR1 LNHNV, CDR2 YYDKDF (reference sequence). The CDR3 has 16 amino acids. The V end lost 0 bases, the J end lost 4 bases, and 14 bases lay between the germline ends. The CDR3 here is CATSRDRGSGPDTQYF. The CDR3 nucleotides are TGTGCCACCAGCAGAGATCGCGGTTCGGGGCCAGATACGCAGTATTTT.

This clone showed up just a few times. CDR3 nucleotide sequence: TGTGCCAGCAGGGGGAACGGACCCTACGAGCAGTACTTC. It yields the protein CASRGNGPYEQYF. The gene calls are TRBV28 and TRBJ2-7; D unclear. V shed 6 bases and J shed 2 bases, with 11 bases lying between them. The CDR3 length is 13 residues. CDR1 and CDR2 (germline): MDHEN, SYDVKM.

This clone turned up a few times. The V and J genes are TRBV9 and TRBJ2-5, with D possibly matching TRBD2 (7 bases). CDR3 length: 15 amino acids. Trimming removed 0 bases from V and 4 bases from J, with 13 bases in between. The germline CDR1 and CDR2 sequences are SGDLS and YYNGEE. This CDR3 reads CASSVAGGGAETQYF. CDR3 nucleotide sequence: TGTGCCAGCAGCGTAGCTGGGGGGGGCGCAGAGACCCAGTACTTC.

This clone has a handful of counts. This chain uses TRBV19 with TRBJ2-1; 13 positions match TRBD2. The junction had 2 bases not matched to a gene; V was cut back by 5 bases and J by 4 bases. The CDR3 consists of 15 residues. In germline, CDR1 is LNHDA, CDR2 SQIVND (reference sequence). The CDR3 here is CASSELAGGYNEQFF. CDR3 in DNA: TGTGCCAGTAGTGAACTAGCGGGGGGGTACAATGAGCAGTTCTTC.

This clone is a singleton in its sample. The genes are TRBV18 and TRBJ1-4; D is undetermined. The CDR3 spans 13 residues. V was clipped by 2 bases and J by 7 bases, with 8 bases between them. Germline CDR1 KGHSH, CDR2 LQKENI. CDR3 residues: CASSPLGSEKLFF. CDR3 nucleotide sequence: TGTGCCAGCTCACCATTAGGTAGTGAAAAACTGTTTTTT.

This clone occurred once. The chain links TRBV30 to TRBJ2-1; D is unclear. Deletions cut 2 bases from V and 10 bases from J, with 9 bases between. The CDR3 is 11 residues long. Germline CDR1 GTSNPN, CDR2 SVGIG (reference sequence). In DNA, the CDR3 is TGTGCCTGGAGTATAACGTGGGAGCAGTTCTTC. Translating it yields CAWSITWEQFF.

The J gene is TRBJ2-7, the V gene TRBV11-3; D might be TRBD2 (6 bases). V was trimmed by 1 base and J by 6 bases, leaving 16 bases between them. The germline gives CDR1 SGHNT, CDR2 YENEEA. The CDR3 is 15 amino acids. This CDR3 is CASSLVGGGKGEQYF. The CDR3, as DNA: TGTGCCAGCAGCTTAGTCGGGGGTGGCAAGGGCGAGCAGTACTTC.

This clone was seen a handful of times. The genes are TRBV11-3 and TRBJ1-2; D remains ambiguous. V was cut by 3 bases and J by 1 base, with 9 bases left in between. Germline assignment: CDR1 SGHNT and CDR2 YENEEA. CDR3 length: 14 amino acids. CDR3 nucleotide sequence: TGTGCCAGCAGCTTGGATCTGTTTAACTATGGCTACACCTTC. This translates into CASSLDLFNYGYTF. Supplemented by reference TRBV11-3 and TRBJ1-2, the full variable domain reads EAGVVQSPRYKIIEKKQPVAFWCNPISGHNTLYWYLQNLGQGPELLIRYENEEAVDDSQLPKDRFSAERLKGVDSTLKIQPAELGDSAVYLCASSLDLFNYGYTFGSGTRLTVV.

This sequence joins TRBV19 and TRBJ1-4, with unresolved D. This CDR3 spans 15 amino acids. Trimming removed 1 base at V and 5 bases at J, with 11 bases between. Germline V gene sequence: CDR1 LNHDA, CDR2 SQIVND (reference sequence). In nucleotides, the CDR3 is TGTGCCAGTAGTATAGTGGGCGCCCGAAATGAAAAACTGTTTTTT. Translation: CASSIVGARNEKLFF.

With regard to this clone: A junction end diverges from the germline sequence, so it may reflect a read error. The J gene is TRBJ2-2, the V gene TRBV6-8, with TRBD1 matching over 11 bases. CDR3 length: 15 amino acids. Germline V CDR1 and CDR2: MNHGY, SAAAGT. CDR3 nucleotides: TGTGCCATCAGTCCCGGACAGGGGGCGGACGGGGAACTGTTTTTT. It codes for CAISPGQGADGELFF.

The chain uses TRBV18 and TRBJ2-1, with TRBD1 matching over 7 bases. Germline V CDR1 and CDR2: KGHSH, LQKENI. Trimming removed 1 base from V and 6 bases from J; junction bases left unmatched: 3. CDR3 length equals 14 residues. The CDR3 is CASSPQGAGNEQFF. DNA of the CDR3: TGTGCCAGCTCACCACAGGGGGCAGGCAATGAGCAGTTCTTC.

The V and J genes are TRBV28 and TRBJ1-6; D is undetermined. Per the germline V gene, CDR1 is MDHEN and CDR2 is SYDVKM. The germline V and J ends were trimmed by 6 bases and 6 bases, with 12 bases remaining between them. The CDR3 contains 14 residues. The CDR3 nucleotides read TGTGCCAGCAGATTCAGCGGTGGTAATTCACCCCTCCACTTT. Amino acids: CASRFSGGNSPLHF.

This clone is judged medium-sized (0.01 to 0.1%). In DNA, the CDR3 is TGTGCCAGCAGCAAGGGACAGACTAGCACAGATACGCAGTATTTT. It encodes CASSKGQTSTDTQYF. The gene calls are TRBV6-8 and TRBJ2-3; 7 bases map to TRBD1. Germline V gene data show CDR1 as MNHGY and CDR2 as SAAAGT. V was clipped by 6 bases and J by 0 bases; unmatched bases: 6. The length of the CDR3 is 15 residues.

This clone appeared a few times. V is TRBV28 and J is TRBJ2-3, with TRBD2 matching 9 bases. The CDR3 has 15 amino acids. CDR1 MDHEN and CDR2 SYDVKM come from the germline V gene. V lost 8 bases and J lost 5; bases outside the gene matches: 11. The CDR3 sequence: CASSSGGGAEDTQYF. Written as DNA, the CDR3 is TGTGCCAGCTCAAGTGGCGGGGGGGCTGAAGATACGCAGTATTTT.

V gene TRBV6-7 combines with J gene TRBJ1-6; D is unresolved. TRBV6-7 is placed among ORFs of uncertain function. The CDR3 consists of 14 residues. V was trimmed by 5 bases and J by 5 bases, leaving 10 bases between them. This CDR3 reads CASSEQPNNSPLHF. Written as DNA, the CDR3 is TGTGCCAGCAGTGAGCAGCCCAATAATTCACCCCTCCACTTT.